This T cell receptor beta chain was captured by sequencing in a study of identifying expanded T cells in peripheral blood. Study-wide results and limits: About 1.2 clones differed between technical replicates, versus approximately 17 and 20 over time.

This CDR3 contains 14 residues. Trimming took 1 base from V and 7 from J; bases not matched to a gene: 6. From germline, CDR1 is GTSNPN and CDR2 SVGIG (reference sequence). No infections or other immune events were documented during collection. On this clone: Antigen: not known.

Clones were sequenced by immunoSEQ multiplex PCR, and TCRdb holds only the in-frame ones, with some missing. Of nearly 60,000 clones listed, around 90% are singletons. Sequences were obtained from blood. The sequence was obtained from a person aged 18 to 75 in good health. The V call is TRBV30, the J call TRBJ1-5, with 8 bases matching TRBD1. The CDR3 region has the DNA TGTGCCTGGAGTGGGACACAGGGGGGACAGCCCCAGCATTTT. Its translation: CAWSGTQGGQPQHF.